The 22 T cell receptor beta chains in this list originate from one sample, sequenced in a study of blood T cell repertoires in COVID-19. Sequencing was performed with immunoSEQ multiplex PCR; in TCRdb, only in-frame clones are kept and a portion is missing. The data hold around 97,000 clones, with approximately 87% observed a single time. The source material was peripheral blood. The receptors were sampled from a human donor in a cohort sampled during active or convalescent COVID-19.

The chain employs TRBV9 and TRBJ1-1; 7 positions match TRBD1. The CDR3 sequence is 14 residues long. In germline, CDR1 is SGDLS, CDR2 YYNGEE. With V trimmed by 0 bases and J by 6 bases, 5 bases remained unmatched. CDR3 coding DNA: TGTGCCAGCAGCGTAGGTGACAGGGTAGCTGAAGCTTTCTTT. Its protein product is CASSVGDRVAEAFF.

CDR3 amino acids: CASSEQQANTGELFF. The DNA of the CDR3 is TGTGCCAGCAGTGAACAGCAGGCGAACACCGGGGAGCTGTTTTTT. The chain links TRBV2 to TRBJ2-2; no clear D. The CDR3 contains 15 residues. V dropped 2 bases and J dropped 0 bases, with 7 bases sitting between them. The germline V gene has CDR1 SNHLY and CDR2 FYNNEI.

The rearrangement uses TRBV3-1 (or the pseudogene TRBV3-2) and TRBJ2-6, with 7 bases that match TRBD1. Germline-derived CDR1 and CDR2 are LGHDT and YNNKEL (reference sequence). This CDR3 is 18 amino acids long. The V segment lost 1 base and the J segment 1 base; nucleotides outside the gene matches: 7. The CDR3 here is CASSQGDRERSGANVLTF. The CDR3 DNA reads TGTGCCAGCAGCCAAGGAGACAGGGAAAGATCTGGGGCCAACGTCCTGACTTTC.

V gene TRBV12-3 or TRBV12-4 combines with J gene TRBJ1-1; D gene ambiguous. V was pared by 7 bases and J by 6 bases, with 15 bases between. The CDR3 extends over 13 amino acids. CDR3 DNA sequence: TGTGCCAGCAACGCAGTCGAGGTGCCTGAAGCTTTCTTT. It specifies CASNAVEVPEAFF.

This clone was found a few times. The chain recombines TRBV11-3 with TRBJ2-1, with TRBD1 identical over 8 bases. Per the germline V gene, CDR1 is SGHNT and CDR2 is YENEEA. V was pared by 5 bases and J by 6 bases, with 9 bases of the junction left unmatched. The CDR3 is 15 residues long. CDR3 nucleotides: TGTGCCAGCAGCCGTCCGGGACAGGCGATCAATGAGCAGTTCTTC. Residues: CASSRPGQAINEQFF.

The CDR3 coding sequence is TGTGCCAGCAGCTTAGTTGGACAGGGGGCTAGCACTGAAGCTTTCTTT. Translation: CASSLVGQGASTEAFF. The chain has TRBV7-2 and TRBJ1-1; 11 nucleotides agree with TRBD1. V was clipped by 1 base and J by 4 bases; unmatched bases: 5. CDR3 size: 16 residues. Germline CDR1 is SGHTA and CDR2 is FQGNSA.

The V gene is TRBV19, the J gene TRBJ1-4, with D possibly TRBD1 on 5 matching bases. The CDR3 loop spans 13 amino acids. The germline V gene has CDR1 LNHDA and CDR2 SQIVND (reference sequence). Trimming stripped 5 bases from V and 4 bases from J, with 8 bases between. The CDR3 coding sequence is TGTGCCAGTAGTCCGACAGTTAATGAAAAACTGTTTTTT. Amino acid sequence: CASSPTVNEKLFF. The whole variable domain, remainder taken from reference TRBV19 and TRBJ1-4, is DGGITQSPKYLFRKEGQNVTLSCEQNLNHDAMYWYRQDPGQGLRLIYYSQIVNDFQKGDIAEGYSVSREKKESFPLTVTSAQKNPTAFYLCASSPTVNEKLFFGSGTQLSVL.

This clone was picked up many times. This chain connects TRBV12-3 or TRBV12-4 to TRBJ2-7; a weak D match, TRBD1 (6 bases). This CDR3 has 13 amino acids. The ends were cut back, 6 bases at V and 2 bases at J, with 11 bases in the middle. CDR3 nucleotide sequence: TGTGCCAGCAGACAGGGTCATGCCTACGAGCAGTACTTC. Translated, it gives CASRQGHAYEQYF.

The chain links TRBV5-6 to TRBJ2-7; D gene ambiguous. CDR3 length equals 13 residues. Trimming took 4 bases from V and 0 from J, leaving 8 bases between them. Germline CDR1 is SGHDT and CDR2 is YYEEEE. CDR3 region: CASSRPGSYEQYF. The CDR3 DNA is TGTGCCAGCAGCCGCCCCGGCTCCTACGAGCAGTACTTC.

The CDR3 DNA follows: TGTGCCAGCAGTTTGAGAACAGCCTATGGCTACACCTTC. Encoded protein: CASSLRTAYGYTF. The V gene is TRBV12-3 or TRBV12-4, the J gene TRBJ1-2; no definite D call. CDR3 size: 13 residues. Trimming pared 3 bases from V and 4 bases from J, leaving 9 bases between.

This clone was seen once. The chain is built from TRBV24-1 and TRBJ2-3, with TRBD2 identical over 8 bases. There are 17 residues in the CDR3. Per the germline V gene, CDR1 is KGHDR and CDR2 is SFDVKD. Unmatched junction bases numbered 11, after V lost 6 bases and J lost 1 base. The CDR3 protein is CATSSLAGDFGTDTQYF. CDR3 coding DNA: TGTGCCACCAGTAGTCTAGCGGGTGACTTTGGCACAGATACGCAGTATTTT.

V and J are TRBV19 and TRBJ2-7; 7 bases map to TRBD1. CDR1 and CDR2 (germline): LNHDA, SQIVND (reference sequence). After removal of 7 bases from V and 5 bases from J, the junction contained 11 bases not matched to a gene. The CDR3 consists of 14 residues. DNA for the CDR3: TGTGCCAGTACCTCCGGGACAGATCCGGACGAGCAGTACTTC. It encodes CASTSGTDPDEQYF.

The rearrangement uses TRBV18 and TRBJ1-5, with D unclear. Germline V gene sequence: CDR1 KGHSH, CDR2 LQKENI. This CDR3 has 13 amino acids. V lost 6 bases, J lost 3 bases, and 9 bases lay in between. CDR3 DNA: TGTGCCAGCTCGGTGCAGGACAATCAGCCCCAGCATTTT. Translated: CASSVQDNQPQHF.

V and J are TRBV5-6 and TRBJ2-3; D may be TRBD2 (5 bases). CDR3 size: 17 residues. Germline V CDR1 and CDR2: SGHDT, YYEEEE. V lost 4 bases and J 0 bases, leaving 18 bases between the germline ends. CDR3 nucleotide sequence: TGTGCCAGCAGCCGCTTAACGGGAAGGCAGAGCACAGATACGCAGTATTTT. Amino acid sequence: CASSRLTGRQSTDTQYF.

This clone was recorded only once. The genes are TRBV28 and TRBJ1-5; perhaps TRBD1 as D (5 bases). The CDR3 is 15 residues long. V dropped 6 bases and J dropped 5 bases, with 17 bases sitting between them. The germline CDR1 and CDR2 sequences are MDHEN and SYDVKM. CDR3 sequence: CASSLQGEQYQPQHF. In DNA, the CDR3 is TGTGCCAGCAGCCTACAAGGGGAACAGTATCAGCCCCAGCATTTT.

The DNA for the CDR3 is TGTGCCACCAGCATGGACAGGGATTCACCCCTCCACTTT. It specifies CATSMDRDSPLHF. The V and J genes are TRBV24-1 and TRBJ1-6, with 8 nucleotides matching TRBD1. Germline CDR1 and CDR2: KGHDR and SFDVKD. With V trimmed by 7 bases and J by 8 bases, 3 bases remained unmatched. CDR3 length equals 13 residues.

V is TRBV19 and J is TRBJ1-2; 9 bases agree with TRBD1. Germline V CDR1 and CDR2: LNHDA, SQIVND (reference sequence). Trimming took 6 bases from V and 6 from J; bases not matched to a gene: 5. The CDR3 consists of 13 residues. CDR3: CASRVQGADGYTF. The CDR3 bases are TGTGCCAGTAGGGTACAGGGGGCAGATGGCTACACCTTC. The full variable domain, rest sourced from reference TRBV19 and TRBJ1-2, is DGGITQSPKYLFRKEGQNVTLSCEQNLNHDAMYWYRQDPGQGLRLIYYSQIVNDFQKGDIAEGYSVSREKKESFPLTVTSAQKNPTAFYLCASRVQGADGYTFGSGTRLTVV.

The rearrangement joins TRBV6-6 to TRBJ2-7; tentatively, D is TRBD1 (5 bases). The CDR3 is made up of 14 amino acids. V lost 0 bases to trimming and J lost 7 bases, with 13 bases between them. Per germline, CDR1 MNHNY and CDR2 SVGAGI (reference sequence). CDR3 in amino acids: CASSYSQGLGEQYF. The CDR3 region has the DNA TGTGCCAGCAGTTACTCGCAGGGATTGGGGGAGCAGTACTTC.

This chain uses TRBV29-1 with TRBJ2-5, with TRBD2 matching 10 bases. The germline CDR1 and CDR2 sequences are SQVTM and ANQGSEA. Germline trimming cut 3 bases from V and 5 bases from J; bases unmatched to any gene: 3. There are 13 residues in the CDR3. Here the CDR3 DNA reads TGCAGCGTTGATGGGACTAGCGACGAGACCCAGTACTTC. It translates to CSVDGTSDETQYF.

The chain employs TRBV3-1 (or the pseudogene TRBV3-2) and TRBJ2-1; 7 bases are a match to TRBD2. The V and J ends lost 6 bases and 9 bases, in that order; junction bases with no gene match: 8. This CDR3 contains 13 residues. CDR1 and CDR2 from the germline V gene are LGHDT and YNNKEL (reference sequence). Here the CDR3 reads CASRRTRIGEQFF. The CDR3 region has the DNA TGTGCCAGCAGGCGGACTAGGATAGGTGAGCAGTTCTTC.

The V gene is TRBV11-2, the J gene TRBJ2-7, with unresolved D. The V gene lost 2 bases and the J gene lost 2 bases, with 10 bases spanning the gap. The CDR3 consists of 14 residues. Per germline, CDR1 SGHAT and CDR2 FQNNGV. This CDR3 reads CASSLLAVPYEQYF. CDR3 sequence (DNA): TGTGCCAGCAGCTTATTGGCGGTGCCCTACGAGCAGTACTTC.

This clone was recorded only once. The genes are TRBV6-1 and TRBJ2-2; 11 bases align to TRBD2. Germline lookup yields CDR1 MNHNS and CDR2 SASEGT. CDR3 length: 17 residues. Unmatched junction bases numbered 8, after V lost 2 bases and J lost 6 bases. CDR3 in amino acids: CASSEHLAGGGSGELFF. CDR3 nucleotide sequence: TGTGCCAGCAGTGAACATCTAGCGGGGGGCGGATCCGGGGAGCTGTTTTTT.